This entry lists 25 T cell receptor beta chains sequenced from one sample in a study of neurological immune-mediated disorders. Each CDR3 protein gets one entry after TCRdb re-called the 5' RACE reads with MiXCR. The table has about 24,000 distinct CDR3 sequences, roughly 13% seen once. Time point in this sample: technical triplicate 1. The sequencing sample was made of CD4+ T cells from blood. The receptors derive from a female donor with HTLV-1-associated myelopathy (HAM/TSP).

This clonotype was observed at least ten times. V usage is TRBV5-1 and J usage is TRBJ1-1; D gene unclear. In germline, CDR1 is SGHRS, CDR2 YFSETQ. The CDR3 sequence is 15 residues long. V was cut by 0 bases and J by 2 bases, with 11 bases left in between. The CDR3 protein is CASSLVGSENTEAFF. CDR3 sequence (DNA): TGCGCCAGCAGCTTGGTCGGGTCGGAAAACACTGAAGCTTTCTTT.

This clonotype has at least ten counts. The CDR3: CASSADTNTEAFF. The CDR3 DNA follows: TGTGCCAGCAGCGCCGACACGAACACTGAAGCTTTCTTT. The chain employs TRBV7-6 and TRBJ1-1, with D uncertain. The CDR3 consists of 13 residues. The V end lost 5 bases, the J end lost 1 base, and 8 bases lay between the germline ends. Per germline, CDR1 SGHVS and CDR2 FNYEAQ.

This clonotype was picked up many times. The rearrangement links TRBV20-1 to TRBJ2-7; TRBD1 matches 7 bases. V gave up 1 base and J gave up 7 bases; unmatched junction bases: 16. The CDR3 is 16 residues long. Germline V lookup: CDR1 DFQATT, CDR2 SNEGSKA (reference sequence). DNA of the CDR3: TGCAGTGCTAGAGTCCACTGGGACAGCGCATATGGGGAGCAGTACTTC. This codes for CSARVHWDSAYGEQYF.

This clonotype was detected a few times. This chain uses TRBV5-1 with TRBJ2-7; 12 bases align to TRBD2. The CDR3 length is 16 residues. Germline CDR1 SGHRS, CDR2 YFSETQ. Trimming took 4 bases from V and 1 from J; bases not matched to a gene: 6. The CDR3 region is CASSGPSGRASYEQYF. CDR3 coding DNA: TGCGCCAGCAGCGGACCTAGCGGGAGGGCTTCCTACGAGCAGTACTTC.

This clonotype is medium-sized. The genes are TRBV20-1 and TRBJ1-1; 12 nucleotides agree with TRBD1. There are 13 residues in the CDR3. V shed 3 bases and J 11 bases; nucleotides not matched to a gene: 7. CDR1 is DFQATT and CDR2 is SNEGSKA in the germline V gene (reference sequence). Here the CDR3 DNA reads TGCAGTGCTAGTTCCGGGACAGGGGGCTGGGCTTTCTTT. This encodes CSASSGTGGWAFF.

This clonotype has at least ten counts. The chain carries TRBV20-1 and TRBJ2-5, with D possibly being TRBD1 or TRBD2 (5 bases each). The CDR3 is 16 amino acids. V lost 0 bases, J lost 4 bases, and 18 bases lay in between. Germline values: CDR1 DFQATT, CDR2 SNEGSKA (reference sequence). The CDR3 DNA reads TGCAGTGCTAGAGATCGGGGCGGGTTGTTGAGAGAGACCCAGTACTTC. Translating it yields CSARDRGGLLRETQYF.

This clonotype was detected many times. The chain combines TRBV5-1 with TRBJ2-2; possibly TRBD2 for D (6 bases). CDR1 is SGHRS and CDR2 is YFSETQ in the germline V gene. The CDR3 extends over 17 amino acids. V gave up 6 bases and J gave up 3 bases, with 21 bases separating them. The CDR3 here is CASTKPGTSRDTGELFF. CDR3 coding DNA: TGCGCCAGCACCAAACCCGGGACTTCGAGGGACACCGGGGAGCTGTTTTTT.

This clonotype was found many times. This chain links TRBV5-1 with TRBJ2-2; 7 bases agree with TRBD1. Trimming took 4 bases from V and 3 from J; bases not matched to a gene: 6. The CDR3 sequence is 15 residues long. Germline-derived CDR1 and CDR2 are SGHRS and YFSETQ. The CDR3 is CASSPRDSHTGELFF. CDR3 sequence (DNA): TGCGCCAGCAGCCCCCGGGACAGTCACACCGGGGAGCTGTTTTTT.

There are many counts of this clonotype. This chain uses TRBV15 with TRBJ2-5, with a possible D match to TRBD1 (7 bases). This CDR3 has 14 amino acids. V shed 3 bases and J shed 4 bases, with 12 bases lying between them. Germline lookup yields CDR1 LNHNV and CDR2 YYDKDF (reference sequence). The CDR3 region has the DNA TGTGCCACCAGCAGGGACAGGCGGGGAGAGACCCAGTACTTC. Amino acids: CATSRDRRGETQYF. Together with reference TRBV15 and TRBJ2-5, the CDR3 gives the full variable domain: DAMVIQNPRYQVTQFGKPVTLSCSQTLNHNVMYWYQQKSSQAPKLLFHYYDKDFNNEADTPDNFQSRRPNTSFCFLDIRSPGLGDTAMYLCATSRDRRGETQYFGPGTRLLVL.

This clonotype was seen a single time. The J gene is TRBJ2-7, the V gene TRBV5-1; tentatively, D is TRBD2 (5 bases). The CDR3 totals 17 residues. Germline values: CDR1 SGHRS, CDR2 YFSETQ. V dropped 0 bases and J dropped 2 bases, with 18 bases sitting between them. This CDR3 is CASSLVLVGEGPYEQYF. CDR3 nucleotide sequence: TGCGCCAGCAGCTTGGTACTAGTGGGAGAGGGTCCCTACGAGCAGTACTTC.

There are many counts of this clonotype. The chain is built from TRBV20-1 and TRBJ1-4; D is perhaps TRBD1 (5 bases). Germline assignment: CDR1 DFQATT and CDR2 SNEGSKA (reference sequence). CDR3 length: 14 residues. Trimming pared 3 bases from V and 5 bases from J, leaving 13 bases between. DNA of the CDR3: TGCAGTGCTAGGGGGGGGTCGTGGAATGAAAAACTGTTTTTT. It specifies CSARGGSWNEKLFF.

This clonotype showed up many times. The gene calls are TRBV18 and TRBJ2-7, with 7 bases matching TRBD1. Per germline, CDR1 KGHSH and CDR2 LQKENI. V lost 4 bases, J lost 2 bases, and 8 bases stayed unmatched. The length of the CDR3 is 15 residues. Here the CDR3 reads CASSRRDSEPYEQYF. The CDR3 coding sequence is TGTGCCAGCTCACGAAGGGACAGTGAACCCTACGAGCAGTACTTC.

This CDR3 reads CASSARDRRRETQYF. Written as DNA, the CDR3 is TGTGCCAGCAGTGCTAGGGACCGAAGGCGTGAGACCCAGTACTTC. The rearrangement joins TRBV2 to TRBJ2-5; D tentatively reads TRBD1 or TRBD2 (5 bases each). CDR3 size: 15 residues. The V end was cut by 4 bases, the J end by 5 bases, with 17 bases between. Germline assignment: CDR1 SNHLY and CDR2 FYNNEI.

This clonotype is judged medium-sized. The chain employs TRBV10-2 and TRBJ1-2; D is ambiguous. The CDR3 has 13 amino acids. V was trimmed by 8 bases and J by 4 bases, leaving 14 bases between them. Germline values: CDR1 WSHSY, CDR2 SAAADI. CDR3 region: CASGVEPFYGYTF. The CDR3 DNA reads TGCGCCAGCGGGGTCGAACCTTTCTATGGCTACACCTTC.

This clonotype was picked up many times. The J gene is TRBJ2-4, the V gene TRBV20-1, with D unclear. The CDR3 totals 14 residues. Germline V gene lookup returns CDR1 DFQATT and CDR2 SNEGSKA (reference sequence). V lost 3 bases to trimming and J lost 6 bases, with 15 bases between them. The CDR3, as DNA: TGCAGTGCTAGTAAAGGGTTTCGTGGAAACATTCAGTACTTC. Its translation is CSASKGFRGNIQYF.

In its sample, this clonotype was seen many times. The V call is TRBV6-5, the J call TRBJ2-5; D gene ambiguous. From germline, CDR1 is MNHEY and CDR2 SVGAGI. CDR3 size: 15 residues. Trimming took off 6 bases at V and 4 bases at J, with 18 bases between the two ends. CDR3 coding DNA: TGTGCCAGCAGGGAATCGGCCGGTGGGATAGAGACCCAGTACTTC. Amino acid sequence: CASRESAGGIETQYF.

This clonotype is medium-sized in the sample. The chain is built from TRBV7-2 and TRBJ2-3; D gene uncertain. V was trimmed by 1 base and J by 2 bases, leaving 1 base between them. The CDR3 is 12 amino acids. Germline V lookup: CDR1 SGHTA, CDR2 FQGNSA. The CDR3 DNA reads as TGTGCCAGCAGCTTAGACACAGATACGCAGTATTTT. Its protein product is CASSLDTDTQYF.

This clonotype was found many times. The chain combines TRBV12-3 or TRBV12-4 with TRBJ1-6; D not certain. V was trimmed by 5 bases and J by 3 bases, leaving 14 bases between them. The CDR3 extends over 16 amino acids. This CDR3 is CASSHSPQRYNSPLHF. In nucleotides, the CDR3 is TGTGCCAGCAGTCACAGTCCTCAACGCTATAATTCACCCCTCCACTTT.

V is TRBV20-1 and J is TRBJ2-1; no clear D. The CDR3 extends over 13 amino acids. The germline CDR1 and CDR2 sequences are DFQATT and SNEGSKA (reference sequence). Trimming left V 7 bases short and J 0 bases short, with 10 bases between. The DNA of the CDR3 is TGCAGTGTCATATCAGGCTCCTACAATGAGCAGTTCTTC. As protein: CSVISGSYNEQFF.

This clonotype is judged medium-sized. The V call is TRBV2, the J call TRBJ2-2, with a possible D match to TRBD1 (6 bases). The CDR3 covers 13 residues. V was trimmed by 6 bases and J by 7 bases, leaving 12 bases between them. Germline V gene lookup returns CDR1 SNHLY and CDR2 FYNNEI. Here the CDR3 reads CASRSRGNGELFF. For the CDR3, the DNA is TGTGCCAGCAGGAGCAGGGGAAACGGGGAGCTGTTTTTT. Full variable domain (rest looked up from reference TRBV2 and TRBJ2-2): EPEVTQTPSHQVTQMGQEVILRCVPISNHLYFYWYRQILGQKVEFLVSFYNNEISEKSEIFDDQFSVERPDGSNFTLKIRSTKLEDSAMYFCASRSRGNGELFFGEGSRLTVL.

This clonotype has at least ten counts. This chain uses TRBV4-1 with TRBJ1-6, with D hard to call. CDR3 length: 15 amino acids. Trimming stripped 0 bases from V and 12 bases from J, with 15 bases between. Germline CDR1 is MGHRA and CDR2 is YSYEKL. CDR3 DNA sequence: TGCGCCAGCAGCCAAGATCGGAGGGAGGCTATACCCCTCCACTTT. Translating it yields CASSQDRREAIPLHF.

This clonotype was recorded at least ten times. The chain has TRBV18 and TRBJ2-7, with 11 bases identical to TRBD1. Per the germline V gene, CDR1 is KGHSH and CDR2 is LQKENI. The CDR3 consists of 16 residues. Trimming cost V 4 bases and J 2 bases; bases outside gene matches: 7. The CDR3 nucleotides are TGTGCCAGCTCACAAGACGAGGGACAGGGGGCCTACGAGCAGTACTTC. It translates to CASSQDEGQGAYEQYF.

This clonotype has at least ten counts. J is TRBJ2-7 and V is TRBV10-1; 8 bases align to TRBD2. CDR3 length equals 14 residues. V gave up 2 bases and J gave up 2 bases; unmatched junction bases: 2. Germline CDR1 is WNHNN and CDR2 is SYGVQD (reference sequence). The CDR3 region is CASSEISGTYEQYF. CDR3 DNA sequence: TGCGCCAGCAGTGAGATTAGCGGGACCTACGAGCAGTACTTC.

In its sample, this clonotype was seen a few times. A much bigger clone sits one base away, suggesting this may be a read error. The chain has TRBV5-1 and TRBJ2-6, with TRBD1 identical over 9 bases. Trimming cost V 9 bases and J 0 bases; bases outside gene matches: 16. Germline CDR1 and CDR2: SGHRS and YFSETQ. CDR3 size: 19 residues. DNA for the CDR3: TGCGCCAACAGTATGGGAACAGGGGGCTCCCTCTCTGGGGCCAACGTCCTGACTTTC. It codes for CANSMGTGGSLSGANVLTF.

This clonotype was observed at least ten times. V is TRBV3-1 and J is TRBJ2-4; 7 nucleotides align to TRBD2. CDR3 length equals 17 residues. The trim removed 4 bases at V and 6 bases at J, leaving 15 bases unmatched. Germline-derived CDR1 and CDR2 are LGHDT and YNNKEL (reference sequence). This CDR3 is CASSPRGGAGAGNIQYF. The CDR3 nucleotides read TGTGCCAGCAGCCCCAGAGGAGGGGCGGGAGCTGGAAACATTCAGTACTTC.